The rows below give T cell receptor beta chains drawn from one sample of a study of blood T cell repertoires in COVID-19. Libraries were prepared by immunoSEQ multiplex PCR; TCRdb keeps only in-frame clonotypes and omits some of them. This sample has more than 75,000 clones, with 89% found just once. Material: peripheral blood. These receptor sequences come from a middle-aged man with acute or convalescent COVID-19. CDR3s include the opening cysteine and the closing phenylalanine or tryptophan. The D gene is left open where the match is weak. Expanded clones get a size class; other rows say once, few or many, or leave the size out.

V gene,clone size,J gene,D gene,CDR3 protein,CDR3 DNA
TRBV6-5,.,TRBJ1-2,TRBD1,CASSSRDRGHGYTF,TGTGCCAGCAGTTCCCGGGACAGGGGGCATGGCTACACCTTC
TRBV23-1,.,TRBJ2-3,.,CASSQEGPGTDTQYF,TGCGCCAGCAGTCAGGAGGGTCCTGGCACAGATACGCAGTATTTT
TRBV6-5,.,TRBJ2-2,.,CASEDSGELFF,TGTGCCAGCGAGGACAGTGGGGAGCTGTTTTTT
TRBV4-2,once,TRBJ2-3,.,CASSQDRRGDTQYF,TGTGCCAGCAGCCAAGATCGACGGGGAGATACGCAGTATTTT
TRBV2,once,TRBJ1-4,.,CASSPTQLTNEKLFF,TGTGCCAGCAGTCCCACACAGCTTACAAATGAAAAACTGTTTTTT
TRBV27,.,TRBJ2-7,TRBD2,CASSYSLASYEQYF,TGTGCCAGCAGTTATTCACTAGCGAGCTACGAGCAGTACTTC
TRBV9,.,TRBJ2-1,TRBD2,CASSAGLQNNEQFF,TGTGCCAGCAGCGCGGGACTACAGAACAATGAGCAGTTCTTC
TRBV6-4,.,TRBJ2-1,TRBD1,CASSEGQGSEQFF,TGTGCCAGCAGTGAAGGACAGGGGAGCGAGCAGTTCTTC
TRBV2,.,TRBJ1-5,TRBD1,CASSDITGTGRLAQHF,TGTGCCAGCAGCGATATCACCGGGACAGGGAGGTTGGCCCAGCATTTT
TRBV3-1/TRBV3-2,.,TRBJ1-2,TRBD1,CASSQAHWGQGGYTF,TGTGCCAGCAGCCAAGCTCACTGGGGACAGGGTGGCTACACCTTC
TRBV19,.,TRBJ1-3,.,CASAKGGVGNTIYF,TGTGCCAGTGCGAAGGGAGGAGTTGGAAACACCATATATTTT
TRBV7-4,.,TRBJ1-6,TRBD1,CASSFNGTEDSPLHF,TGTGCCAGCAGCTTTAACGGGACAGAAGATTCACCCCTCCACTTT
TRBV30,.,TRBJ2-3,.,CAWSNGYTDTQYF,TGTGCCTGGAGTAACGGGTACACAGATACGCAGTATTTT
TRBV29-1,.,TRBJ1-2,.,CSVGAGVGYTF,TGCAGCGTGGGGGCGGGGGTTGGCTACACCTTC
TRBV7-9,.,TRBJ2-1,.,CASKGGDEQFF,TGTGCCAGCAAAGGGGGGGATGAGCAGTTCTTC
TRBV6-5,.,TRBJ1-1,.,CASSYGQNTEAFF,TGTGCCAGCAGTTACGGCCAAAACACTGAAGCTTTCTTT
TRBV7-9,.,TRBJ2-7,.,CASSPRAGGLYEQYF,TGTGCCAGCAGCCCGAGGGCAGGGGGACTCTACGAGCAGTACTTC
TRBV21-1,.,TRBJ2-1,.,CASSKAARNEQFF,TGTGCCAGCAGCAAAGCGGCTAGGAATGAGCAGTTCTTC
TRBV2,.,TRBJ2-4,.,CASSERPWTAQNIQYF,TGTGCCAGCAGTGAGAGGCCTTGGACAGCCCAAAACATTCAGTACTTC
TRBV5-4,.,TRBJ2-1,TRBD1,CASSPGQGPYNEQFF,TGTGCCAGCAGCCCCGGACAGGGGCCTTACAATGAGCAGTTCTTC
TRBV6-6,.,TRBJ1-3,.,CASIGSGNTIYF,TGTGCCAGCATCGGGTCTGGAAACACCATATATTTT
TRBV5-4,.,TRBJ1-1,TRBD1,CASSRPGQGALEAFF,TGTGCCAGCAGCCGCCCGGGACAGGGGGCACTTGAAGCTTTCTTT
TRBV6-7,.,TRBJ1-5,.,CASNSRSGLNQPQHF,TGTGCCAGCAACTCAAGGTCAGGACTCAATCAGCCCCAGCATTTT
TRBV7-5,.,TRBJ2-5,.,CVRSLTAGWGTQYF,TGTGTCAGAAGCTTAACCGCAGGGTGGGGGACCCAGTACTTC
TRBV7-9,.,TRBJ2-1,TRBD1,CASSRDRSNEQFF,TGTGCCAGCAGCCGGGACAGGAGTAATGAGCAGTTCTTC
TRBV23-1,.,TRBJ2-2,.,CASSPRYTGELFF,TGCGCCAGCAGTCCCAGATACACCGGGGAGCTGTTTTTT
TRBV3-1/TRBV3-2,.,TRBJ1-2,TRBD1,CASSQDDRGLYGYTF,TGTGCCAGCAGCCAAGATGACAGGGGGCTTTATGGCTACACCTTC
TRBV5-1,.,TRBJ1-1,.,CASSLQGNLKNTEAFF,TGCGCCAGCAGCTTGCAGGGAAACTTGAAGAACACTGAAGCTTTCTTT
TRBV11-2,.,TRBJ1-2,.,CASSSTAVHTF,TGTGCCAGCAGCTCCACAGCGGTGCACACCTTC
TRBV7-3,.,TRBJ2-3,.,CASSPPGSSSTDTQYF,TGTGCCAGCAGCCCCCCCGGGTCCTCTAGCACAGATACGCAGTATTTT
TRBV27,once,TRBJ1-2,.,CASSLGPGSTNYGYTF,TGTGCCAGCAGTTTAGGGCCGGGATCAACTAACTATGGCTACACCTTC
TRBV7-6,few,TRBJ1-6,TRBD1,CASREGDSNSPLHF,TGTGCCAGCAGGGAAGGGGACAGCAATTCACCCCTCCACTTT
TRBV6-5,few,TRBJ1-2,TRBD1,CASKLTGGAYGYTF,TGTGCCAGCAAGCTGACAGGGGGCGCTTATGGCTACACCTTC
TRBV9,.,TRBJ2-1,.,CASSVGQGKVYNEQFF,TGTGCCAGCAGCGTTGGCCAGGGGAAAGTTTACAATGAGCAGTTCTTC
TRBV5-6,.,TRBJ1-6,.,CASSLLENGFNPLHF,TGTGCCAGCAGCCTGTTGGAGAATGGATTTAATCCCCTCCACTTT
TRBV30,.,TRBJ1-5,.,CAWSVQANQPQHF,TGTGCCTGGAGTGTACAGGCCAATCAGCCCCAGCATTTT
TRBV7-9,.,TRBJ1-1,.,CASSPSAVQTEAFF,TGTGCCAGCAGCCCCAGCGCAGTGCAGACCGAAGCTTTCTTT
TRBV5-1,.,TRBJ2-3,.,CASRSSGTGADTQYF,TGCGCCAGCAGATCATCCGGGACGGGAGCCGATACGCAGTATTTT
TRBV6-2/TRBV6-3,.,TRBJ2-5,.,CASSSGGRGTQYF,TGTGCCAGCAGTTCCGGGGGACGCGGGACCCAGTACTTC
TRBV3-1/TRBV3-2,.,TRBJ2-5,.,CASSQAGLARETQYF,TGTGCCAGCAGCCAAGCTGGCCTAGCGCGGGAGACCCAGTACTTC
TRBV7-2,.,TRBJ1-6,TRBD1,CASSSPGGNNSPLHF,TGTGCCAGCAGCTCCCCAGGGGGAAATAATTCACCCCTCCACTTT
TRBV7-9,.,TRBJ2-3,.,CASSLEEEDTQYF,TGTGCCAGCAGCTTAGAGGAGGAAGATACGCAGTATTTT
TRBV19,.,TRBJ2-3,.,CAISQGIGTDTQYF,TGTGCCATCTCTCAGGGGATAGGCACAGATACGCAGTATTTT
TRBV5-1,.,TRBJ2-7,TRBD2,CASSLSSGTYEQYF,TGCGCCAGCAGCTTGAGTAGCGGGACCTACGAGCAGTACTTC
TRBV2,.,TRBJ1-5,TRBD1,CASRGTGANQPQHF,TGTGCCAGCAGAGGGACAGGGGCAAATCAGCCCCAGCATTTT
TRBV2,.,TRBJ2-1,TRBD1,CASSIDRGRDEQFF,TGTGCCAGCAGTATAGACAGGGGGCGGGATGAGCAGTTCTTC
TRBV6-2/TRBV6-3,few,TRBJ2-3,.,CASSYSRRGTDTQYF,TGTGCCAGCAGTTACTCTAGGAGAGGCACAGATACGCAGTATTTT
TRBV6-6,once,TRBJ1-5,TRBD1,CASSSEQGNNQPQHF,TGTGCCAGCAGTTCCGAACAGGGGAACAATCAGCCCCAGCATTTT
TRBV7-2,once,TRBJ2-3,.,CASSLSPGVPTDTQYF,TGTGCCAGCAGCTTAAGCCCCGGGGTCCCCACAGATACGCAGTATTTT
TRBV29-1,few,TRBJ1-2,TRBD1,CSVEDIMDRGFGYTF,TGCAGCGTTGAAGATATCATGGACAGGGGGTTTGGCTACACCTTC
TRBV19,once,TRBJ2-2,.,CASSIKLEVGELFF,TGTGCCAGTAGTATAAAACTAGAGGTCGGGGAGCTGTTTTTT
TRBV24-1,.,TRBJ2-3,TRBD2,CATSGQAGLSDTQYF,TGTGCCACCAGTGGCCAAGCGGGATTATCAGATACGCAGTATTTT
TRBV5-5,.,TRBJ1-2,TRBD1,CASSLMSGTGSGYGYTF,TGTGCCAGCAGCTTGATGAGCGGGACAGGGTCCGGCTATGGCTACACCTTC
TRBV7-6,once,TRBJ2-3,.,CASSPLNSGRPDTQYF,TGTGCCAGCAGCCCCCTTAATTCCGGGAGACCAGATACGCAGTATTTT